This TCR beta chain was documented in a study of CD8+ T cells in alopecia areata. Reverse transcribed after extraction, RNA yielded cDNA as the sequencing template. Sequencing used immunoSEQ multiplex PCR; TCRdb keeps in-frame clones, though not all of them. The sample yields under 150,000 clones, 53% seen once. As for treatment: oral pan-JAK inhibitor, 5-10 mg twice daily. From germline, CDR1 is MNHEY and CDR2 SVGAGI. The CDR3 covers 16 residues. V was pared by 4 bases and J by 0 bases, with 4 bases of the junction left unmatched. The material sequenced was CD4+ T cells sorted from blood, taken at week 4, from a patient treated with tofacitinib. The chain recombines TRBV6-5 with TRBJ1-5; 9 bases align to TRBD1. The receptor was isolated from a human donor with alopecia areata. The CDR3 DNA sequence: TGTGCCAGCAGTTCCGAGACAGGGGGTAGCAATCAGCCCCAGCATTTT. Protein sequence: CASSSETGGSNQPQHF.